A single sample gave rise to the 20 T cell receptor beta chains below, sequenced in a study of blood T cell repertoires in COVID-19 (dated by TCRdb to between 2020 and 2021). Receptor libraries were prepared by the immunoSEQ multiplex PCR assay. The source is immuneACCESS, and TCRdb retained only in-frame sequences with V and J called. Part of the clones is not carried over; for the studies checked, unresolved V genes explain less than half of this, and the remainder is unexplained. The sample includes hundreds of thousands of clones, with about nine tenths observed a single time. The ten top clones hold roughly 2% of the sample. Sequencing used peripheral blood. These receptors all come from a young man with active or convalescent COVID-19.

The chain joins TRBV4-1 to TRBJ2-1; tentative D call: TRBD1 (5 bases). This CDR3 comprises 15 residues. The V and J ends lost 1 base and 2 bases respectively, with 9 bases between them. Germline V gene data show CDR1 as MGHRA and CDR2 as YSYEKL. The CDR3 nucleotides read TGCGCCAGCAGCCAAGGGACACCAGCCTACAATGAGCAGTTCTTC. It encodes CASSQGTPAYNEQFF.

The chain is built from TRBV12-3 or TRBV12-4 and TRBJ2-7; D may be TRBD2 (6 bases). CDR3 length: 13 residues. V dropped 5 bases and J dropped 9 bases, with 17 bases sitting between them. The CDR3 reads CASSPGGVVVQYF. CDR3 in DNA: TGTGCCAGCAGTCCGGGCGGGGTAGTTGTGCAGTACTTC.

J is TRBJ2-7 and V is TRBV27, with D tentatively TRBD1 (5 bases). The CDR3 runs to 15 residues. CDR1 is MNHEY, CDR2 SMNVEV, per germline (reference sequence). V was pared by 2 bases and J by 0 bases, with 11 bases between. This CDR3 is CASSLSPDTSYEQYF. Here the CDR3 DNA reads TGTGCCAGCAGTTTAAGTCCGGACACCTCCTACGAGCAGTACTTC.

The V and J genes are TRBV5-4 and TRBJ2-1, with TRBD2 identical over 8 bases. V trimming: 4 bases; J trimming: 8 bases; junction bases outside the gene matches: 11. This CDR3 comprises 15 residues. From germline, CDR1 is SGHNT and CDR2 YYREEE (reference sequence). CDR3 residues: CASSPPRGGVDEQFF. In nucleotides, the CDR3 is TGTGCCAGCAGCCCCCCCCGGGGGGGGGTCGATGAGCAGTTCTTC.

The chain combines TRBV7-9 with TRBJ2-3; TRBD1 is a possible D gene (6 bases). In germline, CDR1 is SEHNR, CDR2 FQNEAQ (reference sequence). V lost 0 bases and J 2 bases, leaving 9 bases between the germline ends. The CDR3 contains 15 residues. CDR3 sequence (DNA): TGTGCCAGCAGCTTAGCGCAGGGGTCCACAGATACGCAGTATTTT. Its translation: CASSLAQGSTDTQYF.

J is TRBJ2-3 and V is TRBV18; 7 positions agree with TRBD1. This CDR3 region has 14 residues. CDR1 and CDR2 from the germline V gene are KGHSH and LQKENI. J was trimmed by 5 bases and V by 6 bases; bases with no gene match: 8. The CDR3: CASSLDRVGDTQYF. In nucleotides, the CDR3 is TGTGCCAGCTCCCTCGACAGGGTTGGAGATACGCAGTATTTT.

The genes are TRBV2 and TRBJ1-3; no clear D. This CDR3 has 11 residues. V dropped 5 bases and J dropped 8 bases, with 7 bases sitting between them. The V gene's germline CDR1 is SNHLY and CDR2 FYNNEI. CDR3 DNA: TGTGCCAGCAGTCTTTCTTACACCATATATTTT. Encoded protein: CASSLSYTIYF.

V and J are TRBV5-1 and TRBJ2-5; D might be TRBD1 (6 bases). CDR3 size: 15 residues. Deletions cut 4 bases from V and 2 bases from J, with 15 bases between. CDR1 and CDR2 from the germline V gene are SGHRS and YFSETQ. CDR3 nucleotides: TGCGCCAGCAGCACGCTAGGACAGCCTCAAGAGACCCAGTACTTC. It translates to CASSTLGQPQETQYF.

The V gene is TRBV5-1, the J gene TRBJ2-3, with 10 bases matching TRBD1. Germline values: CDR1 SGHRS, CDR2 YFSETQ. The CDR3 extends over 16 amino acids. V shed 4 bases, J shed 5 bases, and the junction held 10 bases outside the gene matches. CDR3: CASSPSTGGAGDTQYF. The CDR3 bases are TGCGCCAGCAGCCCGTCGACAGGGGGCGCCGGAGATACGCAGTATTTT.

The gene calls are TRBV19 and TRBJ2-1; 10 positions match TRBD1. Germline CDR1 and CDR2: LNHDA and SQIVND (reference sequence). V lost 3 bases, J lost 5 bases, and 7 bases stayed unmatched. The CDR3 has 16 amino acids. This CDR3 is CASSIRDRGTHNEQFF. CDR3 DNA: TGTGCCAGTAGTATCAGGGACAGGGGCACCCACAATGAGCAGTTCTTC.

The J gene is TRBJ1-1, the V gene TRBV2; D is ambiguous. The CDR3 consists of 14 residues. V was pared by 6 bases and J by 2 bases, with 13 bases between. The germline gives CDR1 SNHLY, CDR2 FYNNEI. The CDR3 DNA is TGTGCCAGCAGAGAACGCGGGTTTAACACTGAAGCTTTCTTT. Its protein product is CASRERGFNTEAFF.

This chain links TRBV2 with TRBJ1-1, with D possibly matching TRBD1 (5 bases). V was cut by 1 base and J by 4 bases, with 19 bases left in between. Germline loops: CDR1 SNHLY, CDR2 FYNNEI. The CDR3 has 17 amino acids. CDR3 nucleotides: TGTGCCAGCAGTGAAGACAGAACAGACCTCGGGGGCACTGAAGCTTTCTTT. As protein: CASSEDRTDLGGTEAFF.

The genes are TRBV4-1 and TRBJ2-7; 11 bases map to TRBD2. CDR1 MGHRA and CDR2 YSYEKL come from the germline V gene. The CDR3 loop spans 15 amino acids. After removal of 5 bases from V and 4 bases from J, the junction contained 7 bases not matched to a gene. CDR3 loop: CASSSGLADWYEQYF. The CDR3 region has the DNA TGCGCCAGCAGCTCGGGACTAGCGGACTGGTACGAGCAGTACTTC.

Comment on this clone: Other DNA sequences in the sample encode the same CDR3. This sequence joins TRBV19 and TRBJ2-6; a possible D gene is TRBD1 (6 bases). The CDR3 extends over 15 amino acids. Trimming removed 10 bases at V and 7 bases at J, with 20 bases between. Per the germline V gene, CDR1 is LNHDA and CDR2 is SQIVND (reference sequence). The CDR3 DNA sequence: TGTGCCACCACCCCGCAGGGGACCGGAGCCAACGTCCTGACTTTC. The encoded protein is CATTPQGTGANVLTF.

The chain carries TRBV7-8 and TRBJ1-6; TRBD1 might be the D (5 bases). The CDR3 loop spans 16 amino acids. Trimming pared 4 bases from V and 0 bases from J, leaving 10 bases between. Germline CDR1 SGHVS, CDR2 FQNEAQ. The CDR3 is CASSSTDSSYNSPLHF. CDR3 DNA sequence: TGTGCCAGCAGCTCAACCGACAGCTCCTATAATTCACCCCTCCACTTT.

The chain employs TRBV5-5 and TRBJ2-7; D is possibly TRBD1 (5 bases). Trimming pared 0 bases from V and 4 bases from J, leaving 14 bases between. The CDR3 has 15 residues. Looked up from germline, CDR1 is SGHKS and CDR2 is YYEKEE (reference sequence). CDR3 DNA: TGTGCCAGCAGCTTGGGACAGAACATTAGATACGAGCAGTACTTC. This sequence encodes CASSLGQNIRYEQYF.

The rearrangement joins TRBV11-2 to TRBJ2-7, with D possibly TRBD2 on 6 matching bases. CDR3 size: 16 residues. V lost 1 base, J lost 5 bases, and 18 bases lay in between. CDR1 is SGHAT, CDR2 FQNNGV, per germline. This chain's CDR3 is CASSLVPAGPKNEQYF. DNA of the CDR3: TGTGCCAGCAGCTTAGTACCCGCGGGACCTAAAAACGAGCAGTACTTC.

This rearrangement joins TRBV14 to TRBJ1-1, with D possibly matching TRBD1 (6 bases). V was trimmed by 4 bases and J by 0 bases, leaving 15 bases between them. Per germline, CDR1 SGHDN and CDR2 FVKESK. This CDR3 region has 16 residues. The CDR3: CASSPRGGGLNTEAFF. CDR3 nucleotides: TGTGCCAGCAGCCCTCGAGGGGGGGGCCTGAACACTGAAGCTTTCTTT.

The J gene is TRBJ1-3, the V gene TRBV18, with TRBD1 identical over 7 bases. This CDR3 is built from 16 residues. Germline V gene data show CDR1 as KGHSH and CDR2 as LQKENI. V was clipped by 3 bases and J by 6 bases; unmatched bases: 11. The CDR3 DNA sequence: TGTGCCAGCTCACCCCTCCGACAGGGAAGAGAAAACACCATATATTTT. It codes for CASSPLRQGRENTIYF.

V and J are TRBV7-2 and TRBJ1-2; TRBD1 aligns across 10 bases. From germline, CDR1 is SGHTA and CDR2 FQGNSA. The CDR3 is made up of 16 amino acids. J lost 1 base, V lost 6 bases, and 8 bases had no gene match. The CDR3 region has the DNA TGTGCCAGCAGGGGGACAGGGGCTGACTTTAACTATGGCTACACCTTC. Translated, it gives CASRGTGADFNYGYTF.